The 22 T cell receptor beta chains below all came from one sample that was sequenced in a study of blood T cell repertoires in COVID-19 (dated by TCRdb to the early 2020s). The method was the immunoSEQ multiplex PCR assay. In its TCRdb copy, this immuneACCESS table keeps in-frame sequences only and misses some clones. Where compared with another copy, unresolved V genes explain less than half of these, and the others have no known cause. Within this sample are about 200,000 clones, with 75% to 90% of them counted one time only. Around 2.1% of the sample comes from the top ten. The sample consisted of PBMCs or T cells enriched from blood (not recorded which). These TCRs come from a woman between 25 and 40 years old who had recovered from COVID-19.

This clone came up once. The chain has TRBV24-1 and TRBJ2-1; 12 bases are shared with TRBD2. The CDR3 spans 16 residues. Trimming at V came to 4 bases and at J to 4 bases, leaving 4 bases not matched to a gene. CDR1 is KGHDR and CDR2 is SFDVKD in the germline V gene. CDR3 DNA: TGTGCCACCAGTGACAGGACTAGCGGGGTTTACAATGAGCAGTTCTTC. Its translation is CATSDRTSGVYNEQFF.

The rearrangement uses TRBV6-5 and TRBJ2-4; 10 bases fit TRBD1. CDR3 length: 15 residues. CDR1 MNHEY and CDR2 SVGAGI come from the germline V gene. Trimming removed 6 bases from V and 2 bases from J; junction bases left unmatched: 4. Written as DNA, the CDR3 is TGTGCCAGCAGGGGCGACAGGGGGCCCAAAAACATTCAGTACTTC. This sequence encodes CASRGDRGPKNIQYF.

This clone was seen only once. The chain uses TRBV9 and TRBJ2-7; 9 bases align to TRBD2. The CDR3 spans 15 residues. V shed 6 bases, J shed 4 bases, and the junction held 11 bases outside the gene matches. Germline CDR1 and CDR2: SGDLS and YYNGEE. CDR3 loop: CASKEGLAEVYEQYF. CDR3 in DNA: TGTGCCAGCAAAGAGGGACTAGCAGAAGTATACGAGCAGTACTTC.

V and J are TRBV6-5 and TRBJ1-4; 7 bases match TRBD1. CDR1 is MNHEY, CDR2 SVGAGI, per germline. After removal of 2 bases from V and 4 bases from J, the junction contained 4 bases not matched to a gene. The CDR3 covers 15 residues. Here the CDR3 DNA reads TGTGCCAGCAGTTACATACAGGGGAGTAATGAAAAACTGTTTTTT. It is translated as CASSYIQGSNEKLFF.

The CDR3 coding sequence is TGTGCCAGTAGTATGCTAGCTAACTATGGCTACACCTTC. Its translation: CASSMLANYGYTF. The gene calls are TRBV19 and TRBJ1-2; D gene unclear. This CDR3 region has 13 residues. The V gene lost 3 bases and the J gene lost 0 bases, with 5 bases spanning the gap. Germline V CDR1 and CDR2: LNHDA, SQIVND (reference sequence).

The chain joins TRBV6-5 to TRBJ1-2, with D perhaps TRBD1 (6 bases). V gave up 5 bases and J gave up 4 bases, with 17 bases separating them. CDR1 is MNHEY and CDR2 is SVGAGI in the germline V gene. The CDR3 runs to 15 residues. CDR3 in DNA: TGTGCCAGCAGTCCCCGTGGGGGCCCGACCTATGGCTACACCTTC. Translating gives CASSPRGGPTYGYTF.

This chain uses TRBV4-1 with TRBJ1-2, with 9 bases aligning to TRBD1. Germline trimming cut 1 base from V and 10 bases from J; bases unmatched to any gene: 7. This CDR3 is built from 14 residues. Germline V CDR1 and CDR2: MGHRA, YSYEKL. As DNA, the CDR3 is TGCGCCAGCAGCCAAGGTTCGGGACAGGGTCTCTACACCTTC. Translating gives CASSQGSGQGLYTF.

The gene calls are TRBV5-8 and TRBJ1-6, with D maybe TRBD1 (5 bases). V lost 5 bases, J lost 7 bases, and 7 bases lay in between. The CDR3 loop spans 12 amino acids. Germline V gene sequence: CDR1 SGHTS, CDR2 YDEGEE. As DNA, the CDR3 is TGTGCCAGCAGTTCAGGGAATTCACCCCTCCACTTT. Protein sequence: CASSSGNSPLHF.

The chain carries TRBV30 and TRBJ1-1; 7 bases are a match to TRBD1. This CDR3 spans 14 amino acids. Germline V gives CDR1 GTSNPN, CDR2 SVGIG (reference sequence). Germline trimming cut 3 bases from V and 2 bases from J; bases unmatched to any gene: 6. The CDR3 here is CAWSARGFNTEAFF. The CDR3 DNA follows: TGTGCCTGGAGCGCCAGGGGGTTCAACACTGAAGCTTTCTTT.

The V and J genes are TRBV4-3 and TRBJ1-2; 7 positions match TRBD1. Germline V gene lookup returns CDR1 LGHNA and CDR2 YSLEER. The CDR3 is 14 residues long. J was trimmed by 3 bases and V by 3 bases; bases with no gene match: 4. The CDR3: CASSQADRDYGYTF. The CDR3 region has the DNA TGCGCCAGCAGCCAGGCCGACAGGGACTATGGCTACACCTTC.

The J gene is TRBJ2-1, the V gene TRBV6-2 or TRBV6-3; possibly TRBD2 for D (6 bases). Germline assignment: CDR1 MNHEY and CDR2 SVGEGT. The CDR3 has 11 residues. Trimming removed 6 bases from V and 8 bases from J, with 8 bases in between. This chain's CDR3 is CASSWGDEQFF. The DNA of the CDR3 is TGTGCCAGCAGCTGGGGGGATGAGCAGTTCTTC.

This clone turned up a few times. The rearrangement links TRBV12-1 to TRBJ2-3; the table's D call, TRBD2, has no DNA check behind it. TRBV12-1 is described as a pseudogene. This CDR3 has 15 amino acids. The DNA for the CDR3 is TGTGCCAGCAACCCGACTAGCGGGAGGACAGATACGCAGTATTTT. This sequence encodes CASNPTSGRTDTQYF.

This rearrangement joins TRBV7-2 to TRBJ1-2, with 7 bases lining up with TRBD1. Trimming cost V 1 base and J 3 bases; bases outside gene matches: 8. CDR3 length: 16 residues. The germline CDR1 and CDR2 sequences are SGHTA and FQGNSA. The CDR3 region is CASSLVPRGNYYGYTF. Written as DNA, the CDR3 is TGTGCCAGCAGCTTAGTACCCAGGGGGAACTACTATGGCTACACCTTC.

The chain carries TRBV11-3 and TRBJ1-6; TRBD1 matches 9 bases. This CDR3 has 18 residues. The V segment lost 1 base and the J segment 1 base; nucleotides outside the gene matches: 5. Germline CDR1 and CDR2: SGHNT and YENEEA. CDR3 nucleotide sequence: TGTGCCAGCAGCTTAGGGACAGGGGAAAGGTCCTATAATTCACCCCTCCACTTT. Amino acid sequence: CASSLGTGERSYNSPLHF.

This chain uses TRBV12-3 or TRBV12-4 with TRBJ1-1; a possible D gene is TRBD1 (6 bases). The V end was cut by 5 bases, the J end by 10 bases, with 17 bases between. The CDR3 totals 13 residues. Here the CDR3 DNA reads TGTGCCAGCAGTCCCACTACAGGGTCGCGAGCTTTCTTT. This encodes CASSPTTGSRAFF.

The CDR3 reads CATAGVANTGELFF. CDR3 sequence (DNA): TGTGCCACCGCAGGGGTGGCGAACACCGGGGAGCTGTTTTTT. The chain employs TRBV15 and TRBJ2-2; the D gene is possibly TRBD1 (6 bases). Trimming removed 8 bases at V and 0 bases at J, with 10 bases between. Germline V gives CDR1 LNHNV, CDR2 YYDKDF (reference sequence). The CDR3 loop spans 14 amino acids.

This sequence joins TRBV11-3 and TRBJ2-7; D is undetermined. With 5 bases removed from V and 3 bases from J, the gap between germline ends came to 14 bases. In germline, CDR1 is SGHNT, CDR2 YENEEA. This CDR3 comprises 14 residues. CDR3 DNA sequence: TGTGCCAGCAGCCCGGTCGTGAATCGCTACGAGCAGTACTTC. It encodes CASSPVVNRYEQYF.

The V and J genes are TRBV29-1 and TRBJ1-2; 11 bases are a match to TRBD1. V gave up 6 bases and J gave up 8 bases; unmatched junction bases: 8. The CDR3 has 13 amino acids. In germline, CDR1 is SQVTM, CDR2 ANQGSEA. CDR3 in amino acids: CSVRRTGGQGYTF. CDR3 DNA sequence: TGCAGCGTGAGAAGGACAGGGGGCCAGGGCTACACCTTC.

This chain connects TRBV2 to TRBJ2-5; 7 bases are a match to TRBD1. V lost 5 bases and J lost 2; bases outside the gene matches: 8. This CDR3 comprises 15 residues. Germline V gives CDR1 SNHLY, CDR2 FYNNEI. Here the CDR3 reads CASSPGTESQETQYF. The CDR3 region has the DNA TGTGCCAGCAGTCCCGGGACAGAAAGTCAAGAGACCCAGTACTTC.

This clone was picked up a small number of times. The chain combines TRBV5-1 with TRBJ2-7; 7 nucleotides match TRBD2. J gave up 3 bases and V 0 bases, and 0 bases lay outside the gene matches. CDR1 and CDR2 (germline): SGHRS, YFSETQ. The length of the CDR3 is 13 residues. The CDR3 nucleotides read TGCGCCAGCAGCTTGGAGCGGGACTACGAGCAGTACTTC. Translation gives CASSLERDYEQYF. The entire variable domain, with the rest obtained from reference TRBV5-1 and TRBJ2-7, is as follows: KAGVTQTPRYLIKTRGQQVTLSCSPISGHRSVSWYQQTPGQGLQFLFEYFSETQRNKGNFPGRFSGRQFSNSRSEMNVSTLELGDSALYLCASSLERDYEQYFGPGTRLTVT.

The chain employs TRBV7-3 and TRBJ2-1, with a tentative D call TRBD2 (5 bases). With 4 bases removed from V and 7 bases from J, the gap between germline ends came to 14 bases. This CDR3 comprises 14 residues. Germline values: CDR1 SGHTA, CDR2 FQGTGA. The chain's CDR3 is CASSSDLTGNEQFF. CDR3 DNA sequence: TGTGCCAGCAGCTCCGACTTGACGGGAAATGAGCAGTTCTTC.

The chain uses TRBV30 and TRBJ2-1; 13 bases line up with TRBD2. Trimming at V came to 8 bases and at J to 10 bases, leaving 11 bases not matched to a gene. CDR1 and CDR2 (germline): GTSNPN, SVGIG (reference sequence). The CDR3 extends over 14 amino acids. CDR3 sequence reads: CARQGTSGMREQFF. CDR3 coding DNA: TGTGCCCGCCAGGGGACTAGCGGGATGAGAGAGCAGTTCTTC.